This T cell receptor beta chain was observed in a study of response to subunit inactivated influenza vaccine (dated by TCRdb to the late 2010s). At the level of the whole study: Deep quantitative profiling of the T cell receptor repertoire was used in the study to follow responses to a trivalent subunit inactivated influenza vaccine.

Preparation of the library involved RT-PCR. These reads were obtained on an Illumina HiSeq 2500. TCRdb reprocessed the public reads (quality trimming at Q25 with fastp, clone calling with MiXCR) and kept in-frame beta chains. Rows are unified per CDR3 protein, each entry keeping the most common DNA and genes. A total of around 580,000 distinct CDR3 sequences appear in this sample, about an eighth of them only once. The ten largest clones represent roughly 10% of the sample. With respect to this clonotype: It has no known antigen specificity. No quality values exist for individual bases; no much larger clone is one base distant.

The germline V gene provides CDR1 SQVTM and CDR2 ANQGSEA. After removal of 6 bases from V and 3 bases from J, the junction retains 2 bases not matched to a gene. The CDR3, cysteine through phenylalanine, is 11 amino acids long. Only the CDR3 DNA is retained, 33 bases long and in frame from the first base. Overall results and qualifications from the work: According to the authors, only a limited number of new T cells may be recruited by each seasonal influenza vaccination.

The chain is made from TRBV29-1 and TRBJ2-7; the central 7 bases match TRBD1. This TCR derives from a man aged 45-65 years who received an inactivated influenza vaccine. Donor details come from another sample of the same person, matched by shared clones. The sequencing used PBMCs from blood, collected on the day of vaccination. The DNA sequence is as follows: TGCAGCGTAGGACAGGTCTACGAGCAGTACTTC. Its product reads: CSVGQVYEQYF.